These T cell receptor beta chains were read from a single sample in a study of PD-1 blockade in classical Hodgkin lymphoma. Some clones are missing from TCRdb's copy, which holds only in-frame ones; the method was immunoSEQ multiplex PCR. The table shows about 7,800 clones, with approximately 80% occurring only once. The sequencing used CD8+ T cells from blood, collected before the fourth cycle of nivolumab. The receptors shown here come from a human donor with classical Hodgkin lymphoma. Each CDR3 is given with its conserved first and last residue. A D gene is named only where the DNA matches it firmly. The size field is filled for only some rows; it gives once, few, many or a size class.

NA	NA	TRBV6-5	TRBJ2-3	CASSSPGHSTDTQYF	TGTGCCAGCAGTTCGCCGGGACATAGCACAGATACGCAGTATTTT
NA	NA	TRBV2	TRBJ1-3	CASREGVFGNTIYF	TGTGCCAGCAGGGAGGGGGTATTTGGAAACACCATATATTTT
NA	few	TRBV27	TRBJ1-6	CASSITYNSPLHF	TGTGCCAGCAGTATCACCTATAATTCACCCCTCCACTTT
TRBD1	NA	TRBV15	TRBJ2-7	CATSRERGQAYEQYF	TGTGCCACCAGCAGAGAAAGGGGGCAGGCCTACGAGCAGTACTTC
TRBD1	NA	TRBV11-2	TRBJ2-4	CASSLRQGLPKNIQYF	TGTGCCAGCAGCTTAAGACAGGGCCTACCCAAAAACATTCAGTACTTC
NA	NA	TRBV19	TRBJ1-2	CASSIGLTLTNYGYTF	TGTGCCAGTAGTATAGGACTGACCCTTACTAACTATGGCTACACCTTC
NA	NA	TRBV28	TRBJ1-1	CASSLLRGGLNTEAFF	TGTGCCAGCAGTTTACTCCGGGGGGGACTGAACACTGAAGCTTTCTTT
NA	NA	TRBV6-1	TRBJ2-7	CASSEGLGVYEQYF	TGTGCCAGCAGTGAAGGCTTGGGGGTCTACGAGCAGTACTTC
NA	NA	TRBV5-1	TRBJ2-1	CASSLGGISYNEQFF	TGTGCCAGCAGCTTAGGGGGAATCTCCTACAATGAGCAGTTCTTC
TRBD1	NA	TRBV6-5	TRBJ1-2	CASSYYRGRNYGYTF	TGTGCCAGCAGTTACTACAGGGGTCGCAACTATGGCTACACCTTC
NA	NA	TRBV19	TRBJ2-6	CASSPFPAIILSGANVLTF	TGTGCCAGTAGCCCTTTCCCAGCCATAATACTCTCTGGGGCCAACGTCCTGACTTTC
NA	once	TRBV7-9	TRBJ1-2	CASSLGGGAHYGYTF	TGTGCCAGCAGCTTAGGTGGAGGGGCCCACTATGGCTACACCTTC
TRBD1	NA	TRBV28	TRBJ2-7	CASSLFSGTGSYEQYF	TGTGCCAGCAGTTTATTTTCCGGGACAGGATCCTACGAGCAGTACTTC
NA	NA	TRBV5-1	TRBJ2-1	CASSQLHRRGLGEQFF	TGCGCCAGCAGCCAGCTACACAGAAGGGGTTTGGGTGAGCAGTTCTTC
TRBD2	medium-sized	TRBV5-1	TRBJ2-1	CASSLVGAGGKFF	TGCGCCAGCAGCTTGGTCGGAGCGGGGGGAAAGTTCTTC
NA	medium-sized	TRBV6-1	TRBJ2-7	CASSEGRYEQYF	TGTGCCAGCAGTGAAGGTCGGTACGAGCAGTACTTC
NA	NA	TRBV30	TRBJ2-3	CAWSVPESHTDTQYF	TGTGCCTGGAGTGTACCGGAGTCACACACAGATACGCAGTATTTT
NA	NA	TRBV30	TRBJ1-1	CAWTSWTPWNTEAFF	TGTGCCTGGACCTCTTGGACGCCCTGGAACACTGAAGCTTTCTTT
NA	NA	TRBV15	TRBJ2-5	CATSRAAGVETQYF	TGTGCCACCAGCAGAGCGGCAGGGGTGGAGACCCAGTACTTC
NA	NA	TRBV19	TRBJ1-1	CASSTRLDLNTEAFF	TGTGCCAGTAGTACGAGACTTGACCTTAACACTGAAGCTTTCTTT
NA	NA	TRBV4-1	TRBJ1-2	CASSQIAGFAYTF	TGCGCCAGCAGCCAAATTGCAGGCTTCGCCTACACCTTC
TRBD1	NA	TRBV10-3	TRBJ2-1	CAISVSPDRGTYNEQFF	TGTGCCATCAGTGTTTCTCCCGACAGGGGGACCTACAATGAGCAGTTCTTC
TRBD1	NA	TRBV9	TRBJ2-7	CASSVAETGGNRGEQYF	TGTGCCAGCAGCGTAGCCGAGACAGGGGGCAATCGGGGCGAGCAGTACTTC
NA	NA	TRBV28	TRBJ1-1	CASSLFQQKDTEAFF	TGTGCCAGCAGTTTATTCCAGCAGAAAGACACTGAAGCTTTCTTT
NA	NA	TRBV11-3	TRBJ1-5	CASSLVHSIWGQPQHF	TGTGCCAGCAGCTTAGTCCACAGTATTTGGGGTCAGCCCCAGCATTTT
TRBD1	NA	TRBV6-6	TRBJ2-7	CASSQGTGSYEQYF	TGTGCCAGCAGTCAAGGGACAGGGAGCTACGAGCAGTACTTC
NA	NA	TRBV4-1	TRBJ2-1	CASSQRGGSINEQFF	TGCGCCAGCAGCCAAAGGGGGGGGAGTATCAATGAGCAGTTCTTC
NA	NA	TRBV10-3	TRBJ2-3	CAISERTSVPDTQYF	TGTGCCATCAGTGAACGGACAAGTGTTCCAGATACGCAGTATTTT
NA	NA	TRBV7-9	TRBJ1-3	CASSQDRDSSSLLYF	TGCGCCAGCAGCCAAGACCGGGACTCCAGCTCCCTTTTATATTTT
NA	NA	TRBV4-2	TRBJ2-1	CASSQKISGFYNEQFF	TGTGCCAGCAGCCAAAAAATTAGCGGCTTCTACAATGAGCAGTTCTTC
TRBD2	NA	TRBV7-3	TRBJ2-1	CASSLTGTSYNEQFF	TGTGCCAGCAGCTTAACCGGGACTAGCTACAATGAGCAGTTCTTC
NA	NA	TRBV28	TRBJ2-7	CASRPENFPTYEQYF	TGTGCCAGCAGACCCGAGAACTTTCCAACCTACGAGCAGTACTTC
NA	NA	TRBV9	TRBJ1-1	CASSVNGAEAFF	TGTGCCAGCAGCGTAAACGGGGCTGAAGCTTTCTTT
NA	NA	TRBV19	TRBJ2-1	CASSILLWVSGDEQFF	TGTGCCAGTAGTATACTCCTATGGGTCAGTGGGGATGAGCAGTTCTTC
NA	NA	TRBV7-9	TRBJ2-7	CASSSGGGYEQYF	TGTGCCAGCAGCTCCGGGGGCGGCTACGAGCAGTACTTC
TRBD1	NA	TRBV5-6	TRBJ1-2	CASSWGQGNYGYTF	TGTGCCAGCAGCTGGGGACAGGGGAACTATGGCTACACCTTC
NA	NA	TRBV5-1	TRBJ1-1	CASSQGGDPYAEAFF	TGCGCCAGCAGCCAGGGCGGGGACCCATACGCTGAAGCTTTCTTT
TRBD2	NA	TRBV19	TRBJ2-1	CASNRRLAGGNEQFF	TGTGCCAGTAACAGGAGGCTAGCGGGAGGAAATGAGCAGTTCTTC
NA	NA	TRBV9	TRBJ1-3	CASSEGGTGNTIYF	TGTGCCAGCAGCGAGGGGGGGACTGGAAACACCATATATTTT
NA	NA	TRBV29-1	TRBJ1-2	CSVYDRSNYGYTF	TGCAGCGTCTACGACAGGAGTAACTATGGCTACACCTTC
NA	NA	TRBV29-1	TRBJ2-3	CSVDQGGTQYF	TGCAGCGTTGACCAGGGGGGGACGCAGTATTTT
TRBD1	NA	TRBV27	TRBJ2-1	CASSSLPGQGAGEQFF	TGTGCCAGCAGTTCCTTACCGGGACAGGGGGCCGGTGAGCAGTTCTTC
TRBD2	NA	TRBV4-1	TRBJ2-1	CASSPRGGSINEQFF	TGCGCCAGCAGCCCCCGGGGGGGCTCAATAAATGAGCAGTTCTTC
NA	NA	TRBV15	TRBJ1-1	CATSRVTNTEAFF	TGTGCCACCAGCAGAGTTACGAACACTGAAGCTTTCTTT
NA	NA	TRBV6-1	TRBJ1-1	CASSRDSVGEAFF	TGTGCCAGCAGCCGGGACTCGGTGGGTGAAGCTTTCTTT
NA	NA	TRBV2	TRBJ2-5	CASSPDQETQYF	TGTGCCAGTTCACCGGACCAAGAGACCCAGTACTTC
NA	NA	TRBV6-1	TRBJ1-1	CASSHNTEAFF	TGTGCCAGCAGTCACAACACTGAAGCTTTCTTT